This record looks at one T cell receptor beta chain sequence and its context. Here immunoSEQ multiplex PCR was the method, and the copy in TCRdb shows in-frame clones only, minus some. The table shows about 280,000 clones, with 85% occurring only once. The sample belongs to a study of blood T cell repertoires in COVID-19. The CDR3 runs 16 residues. The germline CDR1 and CDR2 sequences are SGHRS and YFSETQ. The germline V and J ends were trimmed by 0 bases and 1 base, with 12 bases remaining between them. Sequencing was performed on PBMCs or T cells enriched from blood (not recorded which). V is TRBV5-1 and J is TRBJ2-3; D perhaps matches TRBD1 (5 bases). This receptor was taken from a woman between 45 and 60 years old who had recovered from COVID-19. The CDR3 sequence is CASSLVSGSGTDTQYF. The CDR3 DNA sequence: TGCGCCAGCAGCTTGGTATCAGGGTCGGGCACAGATACGCAGTATTTT.